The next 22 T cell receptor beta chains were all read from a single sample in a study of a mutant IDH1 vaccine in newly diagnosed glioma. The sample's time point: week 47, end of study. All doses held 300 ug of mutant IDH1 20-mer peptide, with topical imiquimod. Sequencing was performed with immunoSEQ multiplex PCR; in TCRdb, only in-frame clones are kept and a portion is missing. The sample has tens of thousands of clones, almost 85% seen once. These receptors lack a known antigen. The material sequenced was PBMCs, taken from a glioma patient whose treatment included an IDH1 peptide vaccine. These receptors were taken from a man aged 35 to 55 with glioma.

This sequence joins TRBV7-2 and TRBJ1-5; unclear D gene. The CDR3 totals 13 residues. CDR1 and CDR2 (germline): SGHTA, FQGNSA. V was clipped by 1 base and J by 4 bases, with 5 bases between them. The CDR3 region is CASSLERNQPQHF. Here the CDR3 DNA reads TGTGCCAGCAGCTTAGAGAGGAATCAGCCCCAGCATTTT.

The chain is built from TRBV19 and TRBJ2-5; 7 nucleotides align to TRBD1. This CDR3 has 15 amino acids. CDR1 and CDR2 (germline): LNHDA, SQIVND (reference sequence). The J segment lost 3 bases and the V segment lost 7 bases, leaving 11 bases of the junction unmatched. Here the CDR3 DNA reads TGTGCCAGTAATTTTTTGTTAGGGACAGAAGAGACCCAGTACTTC. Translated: CASNFLLGTEETQYF.

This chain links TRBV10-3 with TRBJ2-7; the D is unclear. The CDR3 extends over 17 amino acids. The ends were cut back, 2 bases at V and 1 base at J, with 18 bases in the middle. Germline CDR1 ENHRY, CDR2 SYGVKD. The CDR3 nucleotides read TGTGCCATCAGTGAGCTCTCCCTCCTGCGCCGGTCCTACGAGCAGTACTTC. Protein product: CAISELSLLRRSYEQYF.

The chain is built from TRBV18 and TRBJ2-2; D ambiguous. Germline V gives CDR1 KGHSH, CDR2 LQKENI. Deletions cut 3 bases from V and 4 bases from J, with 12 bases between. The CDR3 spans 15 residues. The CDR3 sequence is CASSPRVSSTGELFF. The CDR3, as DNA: TGTGCCAGCTCACCCCGGGTCAGCTCCACCGGGGAGCTGTTTTTT. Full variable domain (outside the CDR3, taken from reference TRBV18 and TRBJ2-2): NAGVMQNPRHLVRRRGQEARLRCSPMKGHSHVYWYRQLPEEGLKFMVYLQKENIIDESGMPKERFSAEFPKEGPSILRIQQVVRGDSAAYFCASSPRVSSTGELFFGEGSRLTVL.

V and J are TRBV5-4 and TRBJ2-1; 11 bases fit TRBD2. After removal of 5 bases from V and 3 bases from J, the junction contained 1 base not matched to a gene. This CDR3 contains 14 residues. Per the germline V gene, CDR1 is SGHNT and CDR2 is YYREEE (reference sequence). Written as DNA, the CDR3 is TGTGCCAGCAGTGGGACTAGCGGCTACAATGAGCAGTTCTTC. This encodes CASSGTSGYNEQFF.

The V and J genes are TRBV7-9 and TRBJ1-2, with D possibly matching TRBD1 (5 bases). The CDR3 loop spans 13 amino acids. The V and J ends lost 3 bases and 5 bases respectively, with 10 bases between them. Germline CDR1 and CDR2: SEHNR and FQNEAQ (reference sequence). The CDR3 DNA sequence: TGTGCCAGCAGCTTGGGCAGGGCATATGGCTACACCTTC. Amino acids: CASSLGRAYGYTF.

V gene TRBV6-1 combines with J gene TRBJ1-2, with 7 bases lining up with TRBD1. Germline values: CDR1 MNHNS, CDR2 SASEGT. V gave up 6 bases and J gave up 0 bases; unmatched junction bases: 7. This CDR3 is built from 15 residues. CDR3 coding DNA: TGTGCCAGCAGGGACCGACAGGGTTCTAACTATGGCTACACCTTC. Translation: CASRDRQGSNYGYTF.

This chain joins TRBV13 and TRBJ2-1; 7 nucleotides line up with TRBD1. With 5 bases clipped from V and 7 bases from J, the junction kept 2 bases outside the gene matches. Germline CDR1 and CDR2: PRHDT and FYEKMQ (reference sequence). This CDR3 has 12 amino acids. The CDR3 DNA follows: TGTGCCAGCAGCCAGACAGGGAATGAGCAGTTCTTC. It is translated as CASSQTGNEQFF.

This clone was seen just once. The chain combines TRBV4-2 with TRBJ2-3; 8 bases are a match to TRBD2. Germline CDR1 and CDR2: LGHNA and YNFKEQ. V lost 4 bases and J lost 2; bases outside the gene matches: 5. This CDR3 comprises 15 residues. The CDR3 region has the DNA TGTGCCAGCAGCCCCCGGGGACTAGACACAGATACGCAGTATTTT. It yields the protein CASSPRGLDTDTQYF.

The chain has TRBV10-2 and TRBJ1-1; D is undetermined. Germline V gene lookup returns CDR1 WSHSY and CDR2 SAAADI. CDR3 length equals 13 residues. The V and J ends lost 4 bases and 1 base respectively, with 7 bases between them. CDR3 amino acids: CASSAEKNTEAFF. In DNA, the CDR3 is TGCGCCAGCAGTGCCGAAAAGAACACTGAAGCTTTCTTT.

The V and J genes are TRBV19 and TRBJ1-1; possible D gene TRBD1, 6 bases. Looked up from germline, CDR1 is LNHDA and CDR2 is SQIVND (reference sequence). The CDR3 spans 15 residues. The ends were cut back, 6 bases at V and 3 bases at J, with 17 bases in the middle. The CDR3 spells CASSLRGRGHTEAFF. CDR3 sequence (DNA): TGTGCCAGTAGCCTCCGGGGCAGGGGCCACACTGAAGCTTTCTTT. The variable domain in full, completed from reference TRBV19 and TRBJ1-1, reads DGGITQSPKYLFRKEGQNVTLSCEQNLNHDAMYWYRQDPGQGLRLIYYSQIVNDFQKGDIAEGYSVSREKKESFPLTVTSAQKNPTAFYLCASSLRGRGHTEAFFGQGTRLTVV.

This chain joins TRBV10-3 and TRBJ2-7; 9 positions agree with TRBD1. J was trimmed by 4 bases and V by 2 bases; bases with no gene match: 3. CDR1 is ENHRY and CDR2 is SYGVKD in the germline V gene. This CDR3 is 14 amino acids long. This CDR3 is CAISETGGPYEQYF. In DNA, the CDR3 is TGTGCCATCAGTGAGACAGGGGGCCCTTACGAGCAGTACTTC.

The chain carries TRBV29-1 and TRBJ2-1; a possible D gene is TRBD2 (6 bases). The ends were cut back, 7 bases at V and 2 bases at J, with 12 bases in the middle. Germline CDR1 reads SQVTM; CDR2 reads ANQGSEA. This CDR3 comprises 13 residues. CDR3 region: CSGGTGAYNEQFF. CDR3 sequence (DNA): TGCAGCGGCGGGACGGGAGCCTACAATGAGCAGTTCTTC.

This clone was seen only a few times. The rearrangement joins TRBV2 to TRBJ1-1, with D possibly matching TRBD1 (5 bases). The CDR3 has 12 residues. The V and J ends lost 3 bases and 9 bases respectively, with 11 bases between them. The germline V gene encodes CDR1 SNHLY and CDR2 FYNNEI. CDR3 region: CASSDPGTKAFF. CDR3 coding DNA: TGTGCCAGCAGTGATCCCGGGACCAAAGCTTTCTTT.

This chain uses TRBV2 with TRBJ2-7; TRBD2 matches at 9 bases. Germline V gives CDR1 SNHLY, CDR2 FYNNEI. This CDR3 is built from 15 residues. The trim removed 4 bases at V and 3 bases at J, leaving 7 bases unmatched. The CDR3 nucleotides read TGTGCCAGCAGTGTCAGCGGGAGGTATAGCTACGAGCAGTACTTC. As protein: CASSVSGRYSYEQYF.

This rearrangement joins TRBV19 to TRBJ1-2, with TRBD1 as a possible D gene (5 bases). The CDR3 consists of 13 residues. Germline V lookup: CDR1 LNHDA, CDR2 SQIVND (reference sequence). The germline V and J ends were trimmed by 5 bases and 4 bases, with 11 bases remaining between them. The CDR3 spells CASSWADTYGYTF. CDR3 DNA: TGTGCCAGTAGTTGGGCGGACACCTATGGCTACACCTTC.

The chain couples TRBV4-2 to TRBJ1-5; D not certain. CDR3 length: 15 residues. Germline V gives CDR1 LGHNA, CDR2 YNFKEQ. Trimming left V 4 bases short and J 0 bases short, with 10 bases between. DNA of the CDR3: TGTGCCAGCAGCCCCGGCGGGTCTAGCAATCAGCCCCAGCATTTT. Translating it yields CASSPGGSSNQPQHF.

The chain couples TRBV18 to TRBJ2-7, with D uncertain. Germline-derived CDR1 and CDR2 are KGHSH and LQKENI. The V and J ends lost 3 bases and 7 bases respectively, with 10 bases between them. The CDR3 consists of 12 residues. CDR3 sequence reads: CASSPTEGEQYF. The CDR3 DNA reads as TGTGCCAGCTCACCGACGGAAGGGGAGCAGTACTTC.

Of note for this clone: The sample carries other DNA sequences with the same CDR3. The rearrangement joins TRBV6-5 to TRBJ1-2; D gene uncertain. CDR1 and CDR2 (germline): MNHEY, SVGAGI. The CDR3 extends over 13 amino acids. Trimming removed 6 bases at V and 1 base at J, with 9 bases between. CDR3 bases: TGTGCCAGCAGATACGACCGTAACTATGGCTACACCTTC. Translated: CASRYDRNYGYTF.

The CDR3 loop reads CASSLDGQGNTEAFF. CDR3 DNA: TGCGCCAGCAGCTTGGACGGACAGGGGAACACTGAAGCTTTCTTT. V is TRBV5-1 and J is TRBJ1-1; 8 bases agree with TRBD1. This CDR3 has 15 amino acids. Germline CDR1 SGHRS, CDR2 YFSETQ. Losses at the gene ends were 0 bases for V and 1 base for J; bases not matched to a gene: 2.

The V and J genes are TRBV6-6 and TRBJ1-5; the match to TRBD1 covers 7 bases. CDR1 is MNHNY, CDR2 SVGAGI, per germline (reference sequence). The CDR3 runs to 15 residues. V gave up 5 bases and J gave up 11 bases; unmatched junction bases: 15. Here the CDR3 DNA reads TGTGCCAGCAGTACCCTTGGAAGGGCAGGGGGGGCCCAGCATTTT. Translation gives CASSTLGRAGGAQHF.

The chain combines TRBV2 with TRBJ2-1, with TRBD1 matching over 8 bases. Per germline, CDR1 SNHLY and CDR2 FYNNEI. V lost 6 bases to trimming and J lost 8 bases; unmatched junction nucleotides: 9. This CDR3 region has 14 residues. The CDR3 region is CASSRTGWGDEQFF. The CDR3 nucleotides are TGTGCCAGCAGCCGGACAGGGTGGGGGGATGAGCAGTTCTTC.